Sequencing of this T cell receptor beta chain was carried out in a study of cytomegalovirus exposure and HLA in healthy donors. Findings of the study overall: The likely explanation for a cluster of highly shared sequence variants was sequencing artifact. Later analysis identified a missense DCLRE1C variant that was linked to TCR beta V- and J-gene trimming.

Use of 60 Vbeta and 13 Jbeta primers characterized the PCR. Sequenced by immunoSEQ multiplex PCR; TCRdb stores in-frame clones only, minus some. The repertoire holds some 140,000 clones, with 60% to 80% as singletons. The CDR3 is 16 residues long. The V segment lost 5 bases and the J segment 3 bases; nucleotides outside the gene matches: 10. The germline gives CDR1 MGHRA, CDR2 YSYEKL. Of note for this clone: No antigen is known for it.

This rearrangement joins TRBV4-1 to TRBJ1-3; 7 bases map to TRBD1. The sequenced sample was PBMCs. This TCR came from a man younger than 40 in good health and CMV-seronegative. The CDR3 sequence is CASSGPGQRLGNTIYF. CDR3 nucleotide sequence: TGCGCCAGCAGCGGACCGGGACAGAGGCTTGGAAACACCATATATTTT.